This TCR beta chain was found in a study of identical twins. Trimming took off 1 base at V and 3 bases at J, with 16 bases between the two ends. The CDR3 is made up of 15 amino acids. In germline, CDR1 is DFQATT, CDR2 SNEGSKA (reference sequence). This clonotype has a handful of counts. TCRdb re-called the 5' RACE reads through MiXCR, storing one row per CDR3 protein. The table has approximately 700,000 distinct CDR3 sequences, over 15% seen once; the top ten hold around 14%. These data also formed part of another study, on T cells expressing NK-cell markers. Turning to that study: With respect to HCMV, seven of the eight sequenced donors were seropositive, and one was seronegative. The study found these clonotypes also leading the CD3+CD56-NKG2C+ fraction in four donors.

This sequence was found in a woman aged 18-30 years in good health. The chain recombines TRBV20-1 with TRBJ2-7; D perhaps matches TRBD1 (5 bases). The sample was PBMCs. The CDR3 spells CSARGPLGAYYEQYF. The CDR3 coding sequence is TGCAGTGCTAGAGGTCCGTTAGGGGCATACTACGAGCAGTACTTC.